A selection of T cell receptor beta chains follows, all from one sample in a study of metastatic and nonmetastatic thyroid tumors. TCRdb re-analyzed the PCR reads through MiXCR. Among over 20,000 clones listed, about a sixth were seen once. The specimen was blood. The source is a female donor with papillary thyroid cancer or a benign thyroid nodule (not recorded which). Some clones in this sample may be carry-over from other donors' samples. Both conserved end residues are part of each CDR3. The order of the fields is V gene, clone size, J gene, D gene, CDR3 DNA, CDR3 protein. D genes are given only for firm matches. Clone size is stated in some rows and not others, as once, few, many or a class when expanded.

v_gene: TRBV24-1
abundance: many
j_gene: TRBJ2-5
d_gene: .
CDR3nt: TGTGCCACCAAATCCCCCTACGAAGAGACCCAGTACTTC
CDR3aa: CATKSPYEETQYF

v_gene: TRBV20-1
abundance: many
j_gene: TRBJ2-3
d_gene: .
CDR3nt: TGCAGTGCTTTGTTTTGGGGGGTTGGCACAGATACGCAGTATTTT
CDR3aa: CSALFWGVGTDTQYF

v_gene: TRBV20-1
abundance: many
j_gene: TRBJ2-5
d_gene: .
CDR3nt: TGCAGTGCTAGGAGGGAGGCTCAAAAGGGGGAGACCCAGTACTTC
CDR3aa: CSARREAQKGETQYF

v_gene: TRBV20-1
abundance: medium-sized
j_gene: TRBJ2-7
d_gene: TRBD2
CDR3nt: TGCAGTGCTGGCGCGACTAGCGGGACCGGCTACGAGCAGTACTTC
CDR3aa: CSAGATSGTGYEQYF

v_gene: TRBV6-1
abundance: many
j_gene: TRBJ2-1
d_gene: .
CDR3nt: TGTGCCAGCAGTACCCCGGTCGCCCTGCGGCAGTTCTTC
CDR3aa: CASSTPVALRQFF

v_gene: TRBV2
abundance: .
j_gene: TRBJ2-7
d_gene: TRBD2
CDR3nt: TGTGCCAGCAGTGAAAGAATGGGACTAGCGGAGTCCTACGAGCAGTACTTC
CDR3aa: CASSERMGLAESYEQYF

v_gene: TRBV12-3/TRBV12-4
abundance: many
j_gene: TRBJ2-7
d_gene: TRBD1
CDR3nt: TGTGCCAGCAGCAACCTCCCGGGACAGTTTGACTACGAGCAGTACTTC
CDR3aa: CASSNLPGQFDYEQYF

v_gene: TRBV20-1
abundance: .
j_gene: TRBJ2-1
d_gene: TRBD2
CDR3nt: TGCAGTCCTTACCTTTGGACTAGCGGGAGAAGAGATGAGCAGTTCTTC
CDR3aa: CSPYLWTSGRRDEQFF

v_gene: TRBV4-2
abundance: many
j_gene: TRBJ1-3
d_gene: TRBD1
CDR3nt: TGTGCCAGCAGCCCTGGACAGGGCCCCAGCTCTGGAAACACCATATATTTT
CDR3aa: CASSPGQGPSSGNTIYF

v_gene: TRBV2
abundance: many
j_gene: TRBJ1-5
d_gene: TRBD1
CDR3nt: TGTGCCAGCAGCTACCGTAGACAGGGCAGTCAGCCCCAGCATTTT
CDR3aa: CASSYRRQGSQPQHF

v_gene: TRBV9
abundance: many
j_gene: TRBJ2-2
d_gene: TRBD2
CDR3nt: TGTGCCAGCAGCGCCCGAGGAAGCGGGAGTGCAACCGGGGAGCTGTTTTTT
CDR3aa: CASSARGSGSATGELFF

v_gene: TRBV28
abundance: many
j_gene: TRBJ1-2
d_gene: .
CDR3nt: TGTGCCAGCAGTACGGGCCTCCCGGGTAGCTATGGCTACACCTTC
CDR3aa: CASSTGLPGSYGYTF

v_gene: TRBV18
abundance: many
j_gene: TRBJ1-4
d_gene: TRBD1
CDR3nt: TGTGCCAGCTCACGACAGGGGTCTAATGAAAAACTGTTTTTT
CDR3aa: CASSRQGSNEKLFF

v_gene: TRBV2
abundance: few
j_gene: TRBJ2-3
d_gene: TRBD2
CDR3nt: TGTGCCAGCACCGACGGGGGAGGGGCAGATACGCAGTATTTT
CDR3aa: CASTDGGGADTQYF

v_gene: TRBV6-1
abundance: many
j_gene: TRBJ1-4
d_gene: .
CDR3nt: TGTGCCAGCAGTGAAGACCCTGAGGGTGAAAAACTGTTTTTT
CDR3aa: CASSEDPEGEKLFF

v_gene: TRBV2
abundance: .
j_gene: TRBJ1-5
d_gene: TRBD1
CDR3nt: TGTGCCAGCAGTGGGGACAGGGGGGTTCAGCCCCAGCATTTT
CDR3aa: CASSGDRGVQPQHF

v_gene: TRBV3-1
abundance: many
j_gene: TRBJ1-1
d_gene: .
CDR3nt: TGTGCCAGCGCCCCAGTGGGCGTCACTGAAGCTTTCTTT
CDR3aa: CASAPVGVTEAFF

v_gene: TRBV7-2
abundance: .
j_gene: TRBJ1-5
d_gene: .
CDR3nt: TGTGCCAGCAGCGATGAGCAGGATCAGCCCCAGCATTTT
CDR3aa: CASSDEQDQPQHF

v_gene: TRBV2
abundance: few
j_gene: TRBJ2-3
d_gene: .
CDR3nt: TGTGCCAGCAGTCACGCAGGGTACGCAGATACGCAGTATTTT
CDR3aa: CASSHAGYADTQYF

v_gene: TRBV20-1
abundance: many
j_gene: TRBJ2-7
d_gene: TRBD1
CDR3nt: TGCAGTGCTAGACCCCCGGGACAGGGGCCCTACGAGCAGTACTTC
CDR3aa: CSARPPGQGPYEQYF

v_gene: TRBV4-2
abundance: many
j_gene: TRBJ1-6
d_gene: TRBD1
CDR3nt: TGTGCCAGCAGCCTTAGACAGGGCGAATCTTATAATTCACCCCTCCACTTT
CDR3aa: CASSLRQGESYNSPLHF

v_gene: TRBV2
abundance: many
j_gene: TRBJ2-1
d_gene: .
CDR3nt: TGTGCCAGCGACAAGCAAGTGGCGGCTGAGCAGTTCTTC
CDR3aa: CASDKQVAAEQFF

v_gene: TRBV19
abundance: many
j_gene: TRBJ2-6
d_gene: .
CDR3nt: TGTGCCAGTAGAGATGGGAGCTTCTTTTCTGGGGCCAACGTCCTGACTTTC
CDR3aa: CASRDGSFFSGANVLTF

v_gene: TRBV7-2
abundance: .
j_gene: TRBJ1-1
d_gene: .
CDR3nt: TGTGCCAGCAGCCCTGGACCGATGAACACTGAAGCTTTCTTT
CDR3aa: CASSPGPMNTEAFF

v_gene: TRBV19
abundance: .
j_gene: TRBJ2-7
d_gene: .
CDR3nt: TGTGCCAGTAGTATCTCCGTTCCTTACGAGCAGTACTTC
CDR3aa: CASSISVPYEQYF

v_gene: TRBV18
abundance: many
j_gene: TRBJ2-7
d_gene: TRBD1
CDR3nt: TGTGCCAGCTCACCGGGGCAGGGGGCCTACGAGCAGTACTTC
CDR3aa: CASSPGQGAYEQYF

v_gene: TRBV9
abundance: many
j_gene: TRBJ2-1
d_gene: .
CDR3nt: TGTGCCAGCAGCATTAGACCGACACAATCTAACAATGAGCAGTTCTTC
CDR3aa: CASSIRPTQSNNEQFF

v_gene: TRBV12-3/TRBV12-4
abundance: .
j_gene: TRBJ2-7
d_gene: .
CDR3nt: TGTGCCAGCAGTTCCGTGGCGGCCATACGATACGAGCAGTACTTC
CDR3aa: CASSSVAAIRYEQYF

v_gene: TRBV3-1
abundance: many
j_gene: TRBJ2-4
d_gene: .
CDR3nt: TGTGCCAGCAGCCAGGGGGCCCTAGCCAAAAACATTCAGTACTTC
CDR3aa: CASSQGALAKNIQYF

v_gene: TRBV5-1
abundance: once
j_gene: TRBJ2-5
d_gene: TRBD2
CDR3nt: TGCGCCAGCAGGCTAGCGGGGTTGTCGGGAACCCAGTACTTC
CDR3aa: CASRLAGLSGTQYF

v_gene: TRBV9
abundance: few
j_gene: TRBJ2-7
d_gene: .
CDR3nt: TGTGCCAGCAGCGTACACGACGGGGTGGGGTCTGGAGACGAGCAGTACTTC
CDR3aa: CASSVHDGVGSGDEQYF

v_gene: TRBV7-6
abundance: many
j_gene: TRBJ2-2
d_gene: .
CDR3nt: TGTGCCAGCAGCCTGGGTACAGGGCCCACCGGGGAGCTGTTTTTT
CDR3aa: CASSLGTGPTGELFF

v_gene: TRBV11-2
abundance: many
j_gene: TRBJ2-1
d_gene: .
CDR3nt: TGTGCCAGCAGCTTGACGACAGGTTTTTACAATGAGCAGTTCTTC
CDR3aa: CASSLTTGFYNEQFF

v_gene: TRBV12-5
abundance: many
j_gene: TRBJ2-3
d_gene: TRBD2
CDR3nt: TGTGCTAGTGGTTTGACGGCGGGGGTCACAGATACGCAGTATTTT
CDR3aa: CASGLTAGVTDTQYF

v_gene: TRBV7-2
abundance: medium-sized
j_gene: TRBJ2-6
d_gene: TRBD2
CDR3nt: TGTGCCAGCAGCTTAGCGGCGGGAGAACTTTCTGGGGCCAACGTCCTGACTTTC
CDR3aa: CASSLAAGELSGANVLTF

v_gene: TRBV7-2
abundance: medium-sized
j_gene: TRBJ1-1
d_gene: .
CDR3nt: TGTGCCAGCAGCTTCTATTCCGGAACAGGGACGAACACTGAAGCTTTCTTT
CDR3aa: CASSFYSGTGTNTEAFF

v_gene: TRBV7-8
abundance: medium-sized
j_gene: TRBJ2-3
d_gene: .
CDR3nt: TGTGCGACCGGCACTAGCCTAAACCAGAGAGATACGCAGTATTTT
CDR3aa: CATGTSLNQRDTQYF

v_gene: TRBV5-1
abundance: many
j_gene: TRBJ2-7
d_gene: TRBD2
CDR3nt: TGCGCCAGCAGGGTCGGCGGGAGGGCATACGAGCAGTACTTC
CDR3aa: CASRVGGRAYEQYF

v_gene: TRBV12-3/TRBV12-4
abundance: many
j_gene: TRBJ2-1
d_gene: .
CDR3nt: TGTGCCAGCAGACGGACGGAGCGCAATGAGCAGTTCTTC
CDR3aa: CASRRTERNEQFF

v_gene: TRBV6-1
abundance: many
j_gene: TRBJ2-1
d_gene: .
CDR3nt: TGTGCCAGCATCCACAAACAGGGTAGTGAGCAGTTCTTC
CDR3aa: CASIHKQGSEQFF

v_gene: TRBV28
abundance: many
j_gene: TRBJ2-5
d_gene: .
CDR3nt: TGTGCCAGCAGAGGACCGCGGACAGAAGAGACCCAGTACTTC
CDR3aa: CASRGPRTEETQYF

v_gene: TRBV20-1
abundance: medium-sized
j_gene: TRBJ2-1
d_gene: TRBD2
CDR3nt: TGCAGTGCTAGTCCAAACCCGGGGACTAGATCCAGGAATGAGCAGTTCTTC
CDR3aa: CSASPNPGTRSRNEQFF

v_gene: TRBV9
abundance: .
j_gene: TRBJ2-1
d_gene: TRBD2
CDR3nt: TGTACCGGCAGCTCCAGGGTAGCGGGAGGGAATGAGCAGTTCTTC
CDR3aa: CTGSSRVAGGNEQFF

v_gene: TRBV28
abundance: many
j_gene: TRBJ1-2
d_gene: TRBD1
CDR3nt: TGTGCCAGCAGTTCCTTGGGACAGCTATATGGCTACACCTTC
CDR3aa: CASSSLGQLYGYTF

v_gene: TRBV12-3/TRBV12-4
abundance: .
j_gene: TRBJ2-7
d_gene: .
CDR3nt: TGTGCCAGCAGTTTAAAGGCAGAGCAGTACTTC
CDR3aa: CASSLKAEQYF

v_gene: TRBV15
abundance: many
j_gene: TRBJ2-3
d_gene: TRBD2
CDR3nt: TGTGCCACCAGCAGAAGTAGCGGGAAAGGGATTAGCACAGATACGCAGTATTTT
CDR3aa: CATSRSSGKGISTDTQYF

v_gene: TRBV5-6
abundance: .
j_gene: TRBJ2-2
d_gene: TRBD1
CDR3nt: TGTGCCAGCAACCCGAAGGACAGGCGGAGCACCGGGGAGCTGTTTTTT
CDR3aa: CASNPKDRRSTGELFF

v_gene: TRBV7-6
abundance: many
j_gene: TRBJ2-1
d_gene: TRBD2
CDR3nt: TGTGCCAGCAGCTCACTAGCGGGAGGGCTCAATGAGCAGTTCTTC
CDR3aa: CASSSLAGGLNEQFF

v_gene: TRBV6-1
abundance: many
j_gene: TRBJ2-1
d_gene: TRBD2
CDR3nt: TGTGCCAGCAGTGAATCTAGCGGACCCAATGAGCAGTTCTTC
CDR3aa: CASSESSGPNEQFF

v_gene: TRBV4-1
abundance: medium-sized
j_gene: TRBJ2-7
d_gene: TRBD2
CDR3nt: TGCGCCAGCAGCCAAGATGGCGGGGGGACCTACGAGCAGTACTTC
CDR3aa: CASSQDGGGTYEQYF

v_gene: TRBV4-2
abundance: .
j_gene: TRBJ2-6
d_gene: .
CDR3nt: TGTGCCAGCAGCCAGGCCTCGCGCTCTGGGGCCAACGTCCTGACTTTC
CDR3aa: CASSQASRSGANVLTF

v_gene: TRBV20-1
abundance: many
j_gene: TRBJ2-5
d_gene: .
CDR3nt: TGCAGTGCTAGCAGAATAGGGCGACTAGAGACCCAGTACTTC
CDR3aa: CSASRIGRLETQYF